This T cell receptor beta chain was captured by sequencing in a study of cytotoxic CD8 clonotypes in ibrutinib-treated CLL. To note about this clone: The antigen is undetermined.

Deep sequencing aimed at 1 in 200,000 to 1 in 1 million T cells' resolution. Profiling relied on immunoSEQ multiplex PCR, and the TCRdb table lists in-frame clones only, not all of them. The table includes over 75,000 clones, approximately 80% detected once. This CDR3 spans 14 amino acids. Germline lookup yields CDR1 LNHDA and CDR2 SQIVND (reference sequence). V lost 7 bases to trimming and J lost 1 base, with 11 bases between them. General study results and limits: Clonality went higher at ibrutinib response and then dropped back toward baseline at progression. Under therapy, public clonotypes either contracted or stayed stable, and they were uncommon. Sustained-remission patients were sampled at different times than progressing patients were.

This sequence was found in a human donor with chronic lymphocytic leukemia. The genes are TRBV19 and TRBJ2-1; D remains unclear. The sequenced sample was PBMCs, obtained after 12 months of ibrutinib treatment. The CDR3 loop is CASMAHGSYNEQFF. The CDR3, as DNA: TGTGCCAGTATGGCGCATGGGTCCTACAATGAGCAGTTCTTC. Filled out from reference TRBV19 and TRBJ2-1, the complete variable domain reads DGGITQSPKYLFRKEGQNVTLSCEQNLNHDAMYWYRQDPGQGLRLIYYSQIVNDFQKGDIAEGYSVSREKKESFPLTVTSAQKNPTAFYLCASMAHGSYNEQFFGPGTRLTVL.